This entry is about one T cell receptor (beta chain). This specimen comes from a study of T cell changes during pregnancy in multiple sclerosis. The CDR3 has 16 residues. CDR1 SGHRS and CDR2 YFSETQ come from the germline V gene. V dropped 2 bases and J dropped 0 bases, with 9 bases sitting between them. TCRdb's table, derived via immunoSEQ multiplex PCR, lists solely in-frame clones and lacks some. The repertoire holds tens of thousands of clones, with 89% as singletons. The source was CD8+ T cells from peripheral blood mononuclear cells, collected in the third trimester of pregnancy. The chain uses TRBV5-1 and TRBJ2-6; no clear D. The source is a female donor with multiple sclerosis, enrolled in a pregnancy study. The CDR3, as DNA: TGCGCCAGCAGCTTAGAGCTAAGCTCTGGGGCCAACGTCCTGACTTTC. Translated, it gives CASSLELSSGANVLTF.